These 23 T cell receptor beta chains came from one sample sequenced in a study of control samples from healthy donors and cancer patients. Generated by immunoSEQ multiplex PCR, the TCRdb table keeps only in-frame clones and is missing some. The sample holds 90,000 or so clones, around 85% seen once. The sample comprised blood. These receptors were collected from a man aged 25-40 years in good health.

The chain is built from TRBV18 and TRBJ1-4; 8 bases line up with TRBD1. Germline V gene data show CDR1 as KGHSH and CDR2 as LQKENI. The trim removed 5 bases at V and 4 bases at J, leaving 3 bases unmatched. The length of the CDR3 is 14 residues. CDR3 nucleotide sequence: TGTGCCAGCTCATCGGACAGGGTTAATGAAAAACTGTTTTTT. Its translation is CASSSDRVNEKLFF.

This clone was observed a single time. This chain connects TRBV18 to TRBJ1-2; D is perhaps TRBD1 (6 bases). This CDR3 spans 14 amino acids. From germline, CDR1 is KGHSH and CDR2 LQKENI. V dropped 1 base and J dropped 3 bases, with 9 bases sitting between them. The DNA of the CDR3 is TGTGCCAGCTCACCACTACAGGGAGACTATGGCTACACCTTC. It translates to CASSPLQGDYGYTF.

The gene calls are TRBV6-5 and TRBJ2-7; TRBD1 agrees at 9 bases. V lost 6 bases and J lost 2; bases outside the gene matches: 2. Germline V gene data show CDR1 as MNHEY and CDR2 as SVGAGI. The CDR3 sequence is 13 residues long. The CDR3 DNA reads as TGTGCCAGCAGGGACAGGGGCACCTACGAGCAGTACTTC. Protein sequence: CASRDRGTYEQYF.

This clone came up once. The rearrangement joins TRBV7-9 to TRBJ1-4; 9 nucleotides agree with TRBD1. The CDR3 loop spans 16 amino acids. J was trimmed by 5 bases and V by 5 bases; bases with no gene match: 9. Germline V CDR1 and CDR2: SEHNR, FQNEAQ (reference sequence). The chain's CDR3 is CASSRPGQGPNEKLFF. The CDR3 DNA is TGTGCCAGCAGCCGACCGGGACAGGGCCCCAATGAAAAACTGTTTTTT.

The V call is TRBV12-3 or TRBV12-4, the J call TRBJ2-1; D is unresolved. This CDR3 region has 11 residues. Trimming shortened V by 4 bases and J by 8 bases, and 6 bases separated the two germline ends. In DNA, the CDR3 is TGTGCCAGCAGTTCTAGTTATGAGCAGTTCTTC. It encodes CASSSSYEQFF.

The chain is built from TRBV5-1 and TRBJ1-6; TRBD1 agrees at 9 bases. V lost 3 bases to trimming and J lost 10 bases; unmatched junction nucleotides: 5. CDR1 SGHRS and CDR2 YFSETQ come from the germline V gene. This CDR3 spans 14 amino acids. The CDR3, as DNA: TGCGCCAGCAGCTCGGGACAGGGACGATCACCCCTCCACTTT. Translation gives CASSSGQGRSPLHF.

This chain joins TRBV4-2 and TRBJ1-6, with D possibly matching TRBD1 (6 bases). The CDR3 is 17 residues long. Germline assignment: CDR1 LGHNA and CDR2 YNFKEQ. V was trimmed by 0 bases and J by 8 bases, leaving 17 bases between them. For the CDR3, the DNA is TGTGCCAGCAGCCAAGATGAGGCAGGGGAGCAACATTCACCCCTCCACTTT. This translates into CASSQDEAGEQHSPLHF.

Concerning this clone itself: Being one base from a much bigger clone, this may be a read error. The chain combines TRBV6-1 with TRBJ2-7, with D uncertain. Germline V CDR1 and CDR2: MNHNS, SASEGT. This CDR3 has 12 residues. Trimming stripped 2 bases from V and 3 bases from J, with 5 bases between. The CDR3 nucleotides are TGTGCCAGCAGTGAACTCGGCTACGAGCAGTACTTC. Its protein is CASSELGYEQYF.

CDR3 residues: CASSLEVGTGDTQYF. The CDR3 nucleotides are TGTGCCAGCAGCTTAGAAGTGGGGACAGGGGATACGCAGTATTTT. This chain connects TRBV7-6 to TRBJ2-3; 9 positions agree with TRBD1. Trimming cost V 1 base and J 6 bases; bases outside gene matches: 5. This CDR3 comprises 15 residues. CDR1 SGHVS and CDR2 FNYEAQ come from the germline V gene.

The chain is built from TRBV6-2 or TRBV6-3 and TRBJ2-3; 8 bases are a match to TRBD2. The V and J ends lost 6 bases and 0 bases, in that order; junction bases with no gene match: 8. Germline CDR1 and CDR2: MNHEY and SVGEGT. The CDR3 totals 16 residues. The CDR3 sequence: CASRPLIAGSTDTQYF. CDR3 in DNA: TGTGCCAGCAGACCTTTAATAGCGGGGAGCACAGATACGCAGTATTTT.

This chain uses TRBV12-3 or TRBV12-4 with TRBJ1-2; D gene ambiguous. CDR3 size: 11 residues. V lost 5 bases, J lost 5 bases, and 6 bases lay in between. CDR3 nucleotides: TGTGCCAGCAGTGAGAGATATGGCTACACCTTC. Its protein product is CASSERYGYTF.

This clone was counted once. This sequence joins TRBV2 and TRBJ1-1, with D maybe TRBD1 (6 bases). Germline CDR1 and CDR2: SNHLY and FYNNEI. This CDR3 has 14 amino acids. V shed 4 bases and J shed 6 bases, with 15 bases lying between them. The CDR3 region is CASSVQGQISEAFF. The CDR3 bases are TGTGCCAGCAGTGTTCAGGGGCAAATCTCTGAAGCTTTCTTT.

This clone was counted only a few times. V usage is TRBV27 and J usage is TRBJ1-5, with D perhaps matching TRBD1 (5 bases). The CDR3 consists of 13 residues. Germline values: CDR1 MNHEY, CDR2 SMNVEV (reference sequence). Trimming stripped 3 bases from V and 7 bases from J, with 10 bases between. CDR3 loop: CASSLSGRQPQHF. The CDR3 DNA reads TGTGCCAGCAGTTTGTCAGGGCGGCAGCCCCAGCATTTT.

This clone was observed once. The genes are TRBV15 and TRBJ1-1, with D tentatively TRBD1 (6 bases). The CDR3 is made up of 15 amino acids. Per germline, CDR1 LNHNV and CDR2 YYDKDF (reference sequence). Trimming stripped 1 base from V and 2 bases from J, with 11 bases between. The CDR3: CATSRVDRLNTEAFF. In DNA, the CDR3 is TGTGCCACCAGCAGAGTCGACAGGCTCAACACTGAAGCTTTCTTT.

This chain joins TRBV3-1 (or the pseudogene TRBV3-2) and TRBJ2-7; D uncertain. The germline V and J ends were trimmed by 4 bases and 0 bases, with 13 bases remaining between them. The germline CDR1 and CDR2 sequences are LGHDT and YNNKEL (reference sequence). The CDR3 contains 15 residues. Written as DNA, the CDR3 is TGTGCCAGCAGCCCTCAACGGATCAGCTCCTACGAGCAGTACTTC. It is translated as CASSPQRISSYEQYF.

The gene calls are TRBV6-5 and TRBJ2-7; D possibly matches TRBD1 or TRBD2 (5 bases each). Germline CDR1 MNHEY, CDR2 SVGAGI. V lost 6 bases and J lost 3, with 12 bases in between. The CDR3 spans 13 residues. CDR3 sequence (DNA): TGTGCCAGCAGGAGGGGCGGACACTACGAGCAGTACTTC. Translating gives CASRRGGHYEQYF.

The chain has TRBV7-2 and TRBJ1-2, with 8 nucleotides matching TRBD1. Germline CDR1 and CDR2: SGHTA and FQGNSA. The CDR3 loop spans 16 amino acids. V gave up 7 bases and J gave up 3 bases; unmatched junction bases: 13. CDR3 in DNA: TGTGCCAGCAACAGACAGGGGCGTTTTTCAGACTATGGCTACACCTTC. Translated: CASNRQGRFSDYGYTF.

This rearrangement joins TRBV19 to TRBJ1-4; tentative D call: TRBD1 (5 bases). The V gene's germline CDR1 is LNHDA and CDR2 SQIVND (reference sequence). With 7 bases removed from V and 4 bases from J, the gap between germline ends came to 13 bases. CDR3 length equals 14 residues. DNA of the CDR3: TGTGCCAGTACAGGCGGGACGCTTAATGAAAAACTGTTTTTT. It yields the protein CASTGGTLNEKLFF.

V gene TRBV5-1 combines with J gene TRBJ1-6; tentative D call: TRBD1 (5 bases). V lost 5 bases and J 8 bases, leaving 17 bases between the germline ends. Germline V gene data show CDR1 as SGHRS and CDR2 as YFSETQ. The CDR3 contains 15 residues. CDR3 nucleotides: TGCGCCAGCAGGGGTGACAGCTTGGGCTATTCACCCCTCCACTTT. This encodes CASRGDSLGYSPLHF.

The chain links TRBV27 to TRBJ2-7; no reliable D call. Germline CDR1 MNHEY, CDR2 SMNVEV (reference sequence). Deletions cut 2 bases from V and 2 bases from J, with 10 bases between. The CDR3 is 14 residues long. DNA for the CDR3: TGTGCCAGCAGTTTACTTGGGAAACCCTACGAGCAGTACTTC. Protein: CASSLLGKPYEQYF.

This chain links TRBV5-1 with TRBJ1-2; D not certain. The CDR3 sequence is 12 residues long. Looked up from germline, CDR1 is SGHRS and CDR2 is YFSETQ. With 4 bases removed from V and 5 bases from J, the gap between germline ends came to 9 bases. For the CDR3, the DNA is TGCGCCAGCAGCCCGACGGATTATGGCTACACCTTC. The encoded protein is CASSPTDYGYTF.

This clone was seen only a few times. The chain links TRBV2 to TRBJ1-3; D is ambiguous. The germline CDR1 and CDR2 sequences are SNHLY and FYNNEI. The CDR3 sequence is 14 residues long. V lost 3 bases and J lost 4, with 10 bases in between. The CDR3 spells CASSDREGGNTIYF. CDR3 coding DNA: TGTGCCAGCAGTGACCGCGAAGGGGGAAACACCATATATTTT. The variable domain in full, with the rest retrieved from reference TRBV2 and TRBJ1-3, is EPEVTQTPSHQVTQMGQEVILRCVPISNHLYFYWYRQILGQKVEFLVSFYNNEISEKSEIFDDQFSVERPDGSNFTLKIRSTKLEDSAMYFCASSDREGGNTIYFGEGSWLTVV.

The DNA for the CDR3 is TGTGCCAGCAGCTTACTAGCGGGGCGCACAGATACGCAGTATTTT. Translation gives CASSLLAGRTDTQYF. This chain connects TRBV11-2 to TRBJ2-3, with 9 nucleotides matching TRBD2. Germline CDR1 and CDR2: SGHAT and FQNNGV. This CDR3 region has 15 residues. Losses at the gene ends were 2 bases for V and 1 base for J; bases not matched to a gene: 1.